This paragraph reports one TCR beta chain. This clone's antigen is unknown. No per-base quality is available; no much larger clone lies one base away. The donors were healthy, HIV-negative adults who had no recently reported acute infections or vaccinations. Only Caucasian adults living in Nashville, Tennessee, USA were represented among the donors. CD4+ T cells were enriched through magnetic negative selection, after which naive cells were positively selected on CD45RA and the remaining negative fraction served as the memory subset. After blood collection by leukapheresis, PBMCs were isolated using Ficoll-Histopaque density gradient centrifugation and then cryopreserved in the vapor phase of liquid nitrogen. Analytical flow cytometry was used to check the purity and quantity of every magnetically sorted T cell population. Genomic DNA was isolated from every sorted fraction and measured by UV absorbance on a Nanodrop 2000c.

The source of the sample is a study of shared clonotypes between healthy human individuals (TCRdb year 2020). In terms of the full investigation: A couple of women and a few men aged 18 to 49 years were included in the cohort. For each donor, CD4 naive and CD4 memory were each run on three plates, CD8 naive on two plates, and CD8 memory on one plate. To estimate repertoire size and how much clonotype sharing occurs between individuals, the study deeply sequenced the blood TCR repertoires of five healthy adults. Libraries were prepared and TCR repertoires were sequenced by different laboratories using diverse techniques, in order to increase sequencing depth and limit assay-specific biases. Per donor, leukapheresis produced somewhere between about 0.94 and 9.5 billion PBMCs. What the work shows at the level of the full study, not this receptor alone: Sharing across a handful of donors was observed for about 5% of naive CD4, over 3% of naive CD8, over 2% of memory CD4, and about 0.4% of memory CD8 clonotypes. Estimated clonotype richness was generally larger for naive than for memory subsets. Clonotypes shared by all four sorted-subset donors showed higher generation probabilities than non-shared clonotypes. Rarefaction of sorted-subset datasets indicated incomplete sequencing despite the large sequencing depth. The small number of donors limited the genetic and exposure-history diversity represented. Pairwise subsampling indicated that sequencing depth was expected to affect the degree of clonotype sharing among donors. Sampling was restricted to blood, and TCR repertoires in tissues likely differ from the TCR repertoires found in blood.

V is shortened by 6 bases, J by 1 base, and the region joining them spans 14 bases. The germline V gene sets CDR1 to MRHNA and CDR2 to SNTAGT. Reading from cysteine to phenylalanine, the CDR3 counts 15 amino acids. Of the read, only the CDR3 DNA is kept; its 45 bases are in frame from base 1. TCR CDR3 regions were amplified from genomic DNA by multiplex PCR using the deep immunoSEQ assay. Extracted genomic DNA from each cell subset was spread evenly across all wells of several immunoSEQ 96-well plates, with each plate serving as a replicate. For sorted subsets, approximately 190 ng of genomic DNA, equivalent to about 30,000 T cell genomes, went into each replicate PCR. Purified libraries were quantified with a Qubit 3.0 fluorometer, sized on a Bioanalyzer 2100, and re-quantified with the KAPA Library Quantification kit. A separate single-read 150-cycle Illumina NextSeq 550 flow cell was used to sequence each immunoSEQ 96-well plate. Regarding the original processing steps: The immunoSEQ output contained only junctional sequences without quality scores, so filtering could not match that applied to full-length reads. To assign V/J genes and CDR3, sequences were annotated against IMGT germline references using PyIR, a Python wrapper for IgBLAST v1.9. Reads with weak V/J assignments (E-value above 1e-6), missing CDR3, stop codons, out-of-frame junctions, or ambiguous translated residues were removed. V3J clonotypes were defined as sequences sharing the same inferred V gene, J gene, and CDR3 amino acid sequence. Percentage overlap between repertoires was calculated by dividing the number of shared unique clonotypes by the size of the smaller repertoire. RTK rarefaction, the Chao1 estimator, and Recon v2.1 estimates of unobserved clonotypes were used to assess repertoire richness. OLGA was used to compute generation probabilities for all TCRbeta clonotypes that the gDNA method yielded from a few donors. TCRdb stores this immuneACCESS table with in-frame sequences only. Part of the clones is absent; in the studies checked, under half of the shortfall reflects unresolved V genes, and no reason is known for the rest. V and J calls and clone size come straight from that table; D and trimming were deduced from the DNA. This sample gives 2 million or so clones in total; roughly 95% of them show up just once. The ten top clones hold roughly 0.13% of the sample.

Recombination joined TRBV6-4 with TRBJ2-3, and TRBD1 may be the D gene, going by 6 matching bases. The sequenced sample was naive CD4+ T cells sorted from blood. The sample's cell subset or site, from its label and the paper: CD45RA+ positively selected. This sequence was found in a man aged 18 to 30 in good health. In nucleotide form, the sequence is TGTGCCAGCAGCGAGGGGGTTGTTGGCACAGATACGCAGTATTTT. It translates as CASSEGVVGTDTQYF.